This is a list of T cell receptor beta chains from one sample in a study of shared clonotypes between healthy human individuals. This table comes from immunoSEQ multiplex PCR, and its TCRdb copy is limited to in-frame clones, with some not included. The sample includes millions of clones, 85% to 95% of them seen just once. What was sequenced was naive CD4+ T cells sorted from blood. These receptors were obtained from a man in his late teens or twenties in good health. The CDR3 runs from the conserved cysteine through the conserved F or W. The D gene is left open where the match is weak. Only some rows state a clone size, as once, few, many or a class for expanded clones.

D gene: -
J gene: TRBJ2-7
clone size: once
V gene: TRBV5-4
CDR3 DNA: TGTGCCAGCAGCTTGGTGGCTAGCTTCTCCTACGAGCAGTACTTC
CDR3 protein: CASSLVASFSYEQYF

D gene: -
J gene: TRBJ1-5
clone size: -
V gene: TRBV19
CDR3 DNA: TGTGCCAGTAGAGGTCGGCAGCCAAATCAGCCCCAGCATTTT
CDR3 protein: CASRGRQPNQPQHF

D gene: -
J gene: TRBJ1-5
clone size: once
V gene: TRBV28
CDR3 DNA: TGTGCCAGCAGTTTCGGCCGAAGGGGAGGCAATCAGCCCCAGCATTTT
CDR3 protein: CASSFGRRGGNQPQHF

D gene: -
J gene: TRBJ1-3
clone size: -
V gene: TRBV5-6
CDR3 DNA: TGTGCCAGCAGCTTGACGGGGGCCTACACCATATATTTT
CDR3 protein: CASSLTGAYTIYF

D gene: TRBD2
J gene: TRBJ2-7
clone size: -
V gene: TRBV4-3
CDR3 DNA: TGCGCCAGCAGCCAAGATTTGGGGCGCTCGTCGGTAGCGGGAGGGTACGAGCAGTACTTC
CDR3 protein: CASSQDLGRSSVAGGYEQYF

D gene: -
J gene: TRBJ2-2
clone size: -
V gene: TRBV6-5
CDR3 DNA: TGTGCCAGCGGTCGGATTGGCGGGGAGCTGTTTTTT
CDR3 protein: CASGRIGGELFF

D gene: TRBD2
J gene: TRBJ2-1
clone size: -
V gene: TRBV11-2
CDR3 DNA: TGTGCCAGCAGCCGGACTAGCGGGGGTGGTAGCTCCTACAATGAGCAGTTCTTC
CDR3 protein: CASSRTSGGGSSYNEQFF

D gene: -
J gene: TRBJ2-7
clone size: -
V gene: TRBV4-3
CDR3 DNA: TGCGCCAGCAGCCAAGAAAAAGGCTACGAGCAGTACTTC
CDR3 protein: CASSQEKGYEQYF

D gene: TRBD1
J gene: TRBJ2-5
clone size: -
V gene: TRBV5-1
CDR3 DNA: TGCGCCAGCAGCTCAGGGGGCTTAGAGACCCAGTACTTC
CDR3 protein: CASSSGGLETQYF

D gene: TRBD2
J gene: TRBJ2-7
clone size: -
V gene: TRBV18
CDR3 DNA: TGTGCCAGCTCACCACCAGGCATAGCGGGAGGTTCCTACGAGCAGTACTTC
CDR3 protein: CASSPPGIAGGSYEQYF

D gene: TRBD1
J gene: TRBJ2-2
clone size: -
V gene: TRBV5-1
CDR3 DNA: TGCGCCAGCAGCGGTATGGACAGGGGGAACACCGGGGAGCTGTTTTTT
CDR3 protein: CASSGMDRGNTGELFF

D gene: -
J gene: TRBJ1-3
clone size: -
V gene: TRBV11-3
CDR3 DNA: TGTGCCAGCAGCTTGGGAGGGCCGGGGGCTCGAGGAAACACCATATATTTT
CDR3 protein: CASSLGGPGARGNTIYF

D gene: -
J gene: TRBJ2-7
clone size: -
V gene: TRBV2
CDR3 DNA: TGTGCCAGCAACGGCCGGGCCCTCTACGAGCAGTACTTC
CDR3 protein: CASNGRALYEQYF

D gene: TRBD1
J gene: TRBJ2-5
clone size: -
V gene: TRBV4-3
CDR3 DNA: TGCGCCAGCCCAAGGGACAGGGGGTGGGAAGAGACCCAGTACTTC
CDR3 protein: CASPRDRGWEETQYF

D gene: TRBD1
J gene: TRBJ1-2
clone size: -
V gene: TRBV4-1
CDR3 DNA: TGCGCCAGCAGCCCTGGGGACAGGGGGTCGTATGGCTACACCTTC
CDR3 protein: CASSPGDRGSYGYTF

D gene: TRBD1
J gene: TRBJ2-2
clone size: once
V gene: TRBV2
CDR3 DNA: TGTGCCAGCAGGCGTAGAGGGACAGGGATCGGGGAGCTGTTTTTT
CDR3 protein: CASRRRGTGIGELFF

D gene: -
J gene: TRBJ1-2
clone size: -
V gene: TRBV5-4
CDR3 DNA: TGTGCCAGCAGCTCAGCGGACAACAACTATGGCTACACCTTC
CDR3 protein: CASSSADNNYGYTF

D gene: -
J gene: TRBJ2-3
clone size: -
V gene: TRBV29-1
CDR3 DNA: TGCAGCGCCCCGGTCGTCAGCACAGATACGCAGTATTTT
CDR3 protein: CSAPVVSTDTQYF

D gene: -
J gene: TRBJ1-1
clone size: -
V gene: TRBV18
CDR3 DNA: TGTGCCAGCTCACAAACGGGAGGCACTGAAGCTTTCTTT
CDR3 protein: CASSQTGGTEAFF

D gene: -
J gene: TRBJ1-3
clone size: -
V gene: TRBV9
CDR3 DNA: TGTGCCAGCAGCGTAGTAGCTGGGGATACCGCGAGCACCATATATTTT
CDR3 protein: CASSVVAGDTASTIYF

D gene: -
J gene: TRBJ2-3
clone size: -
V gene: TRBV5-1
CDR3 DNA: TGCGCCAGCAGCCGGGGGCAAATCACAGATACGCAGTATTTT
CDR3 protein: CASSRGQITDTQYF

D gene: -
J gene: TRBJ2-2
clone size: few
V gene: TRBV19
CDR3 DNA: TGTGCCAGTAGTACCACAGGGTCCGGGGAGCTGTTTTTT
CDR3 protein: CASSTTGSGELFF

D gene: -
J gene: TRBJ2-4
clone size: -
V gene: TRBV5-4
CDR3 DNA: TGTGCCAGCAGCTTGTTGGGGTTTCAGGGGCAAACCATTCAGTACTTC
CDR3 protein: CASSLLGFQGQTIQYF

D gene: TRBD1
J gene: TRBJ1-3
clone size: -
V gene: TRBV9
CDR3 DNA: TGTGCCAGCAGCGTGGACAGGGCTGTGTTGGGAAACACCATATATTTT
CDR3 protein: CASSVDRAVLGNTIYF